This T cell receptor beta chain is from a study of Ad26.COV2.S vaccination and SARS-CoV-2 variants. With 10 bases clipped from V and 10 bases from J, the junction kept 9 bases outside the gene matches. Germline-derived CDR1 and CDR2 are ENHRY and SYGVKD. The CDR3 contains 14 residues. Treatment indicated: 19 received Ad26.COV2.S at low or high dose, single or two shots; roughly 5 received placebo; per-sample allocation not given. The samples were gathered on day 63 after the first injection of vaccine or placebo. TCRdb keeps only in-frame clones here, not all; method: immunoSEQ multiplex PCR. Of around 450,000 clones in the sample, around nine tenths are singletons; the top ten hold 3.6%.

The sequence was collected from a person aged 18-65 years who received the Ad26.COV2.S COVID-19 vaccine or a placebo. Source: peripheral blood, taken in a trial of Ad26.COV2.S vaccine versus placebo. The chain couples TRBV10-3 to TRBJ1-6, with 11 bases matching TRBD1. CDR3 loop: CATEGDRGESPLHF. For the CDR3, the DNA is TGTGCCACCGAAGGGGACAGGGGGGAATCACCCCTCCACTTT.